One and the same sample provided the 13 T cell receptor beta chains below, sequenced in a study of T cell responses to AZD1222 COVID-19 vaccine. Some clones are missing from TCRdb's copy, which holds only in-frame ones; the method was immunoSEQ multiplex PCR. The table shows some 150,000 clones, with around nine tenths occurring only once. This specimen consisted of peripheral blood, obtained on day 0 of AZD1222 vaccination. The receptors were gathered from an adult in good health.

The chain uses TRBV5-1 and TRBJ2-1, with D perhaps matching TRBD1 or TRBD2 (5 bases each). This CDR3 spans 15 amino acids. The V end lost 4 bases, the J end lost 0 bases, and 11 bases lay between the germline ends. CDR1 SGHRS and CDR2 YFSETQ come from the germline V gene. The CDR3 protein is CASSGDPGSYNEQFF. The CDR3 coding sequence is TGCGCCAGCAGCGGGGACCCGGGCTCCTACAATGAGCAGTTCTTC.

The rearrangement uses TRBV5-4 and TRBJ1-1, with D uncertain. The CDR3 length is 14 residues. Trimming pared 1 base from V and 4 bases from J, leaving 11 bases between. Germline loops: CDR1 SGHNT, CDR2 YYREEE (reference sequence). The DNA for the CDR3 is TGTGCCAGCAGCTTGTTGGGGAAGATCACTGAAGCTTTCTTT. This gives the protein CASSLLGKITEAFF.

The chain couples TRBV18 to TRBJ1-3, with TRBD1 as a possible D gene (6 bases). This CDR3 comprises 17 residues. Trimming shortened V by 2 bases and J by 0 bases, and 14 bases separated the two germline ends. Germline loops: CDR1 KGHSH, CDR2 LQKENI. DNA for the CDR3: TGTGCCAGCTCACCAATTCAGGGGACGAGCTCTGGAAACACCATATATTTT. Encoded protein: CASSPIQGTSSGNTIYF.

The chain couples TRBV2 to TRBJ1-2; 7 nucleotides agree with TRBD1. Germline CDR1 is SNHLY and CDR2 is FYNNEI. With V trimmed by 5 bases and J by 4 bases, 10 bases remained unmatched. This CDR3 spans 15 amino acids. The CDR3 reads CASSLRGGDSYGYTF. In nucleotides, the CDR3 is TGTGCCAGCAGTTTAAGAGGGGGCGACAGCTATGGCTACACCTTC. Full variable domain (outside the CDR3, taken from reference TRBV2 and TRBJ1-2): EPEVTQTPSHQVTQMGQEVILRCVPISNHLYFYWYRQILGQKVEFLVSFYNNEISEKSEIFDDQFSVERPDGSNFTLKIRSTKLEDSAMYFCASSLRGGDSYGYTFGSGTRLTVV.

This chain connects TRBV4-2 to TRBJ1-4; D not certain. This CDR3 is built from 14 residues. Germline lookup yields CDR1 LGHNA and CDR2 YNFKEQ. Trimming removed 4 bases from V and 9 bases from J, with 15 bases in between. The CDR3 spells CASSLTGVEQKLFF. The CDR3 DNA sequence: TGTGCCAGCAGCCTCACGGGAGTGGAGCAAAAACTGTTTTTT.

The chain is built from TRBV5-1 and TRBJ2-5; 10 bases are shared with TRBD2. The CDR3 loop spans 16 amino acids. J was trimmed by 0 bases and V by 2 bases; bases with no gene match: 4. Germline V lookup: CDR1 SGHRS, CDR2 YFSETQ. CDR3 sequence reads: CASSLIAGGNQETQYF. As DNA, the CDR3 is TGCGCCAGCAGCTTAATAGCGGGGGGCAACCAAGAGACCCAGTACTTC. The full variable domain, in which reference TRBV5-1 and TRBJ2-5 provide the parts outside the CDR3, is KAGVTQTPRYLIKTRGQQVTLSCSPISGHRSVSWYQQTPGQGLQFLFEYFSETQRNKGNFPGRFSGRQFSNSRSEMNVSTLELGDSALYLCASSLIAGGNQETQYFGPGTRLLVL.

This clone was detected only once. V is TRBV12-5 and J is TRBJ2-7; a weak D match, TRBD2 (6 bases). Trimming pared 5 bases from V and 3 bases from J, leaving 14 bases between. Germline CDR1 and CDR2: LGHNT and FRNRAP. CDR3 length: 14 residues. CDR3 amino acids: CASGLGLLYYEQYF. In DNA, the CDR3 is TGTGCTAGTGGTCTAGGACTACTCTACTACGAGCAGTACTTC. Variable domain in full (rest from reference TRBV12-5 and TRBJ2-7): DARVTQTPRHKVTEMGQEVTMRCQPILGHNTVFWYRQTMMQGLELLAYFRNRAPLDDSGMPKDRFSAEMPDATLATLKIQPSEPRDSAVYFCASGLGLLYYEQYFGPGTRLTVT.

The V call is TRBV27, the J call TRBJ1-1; 7 nucleotides line up with TRBD1. CDR1 and CDR2 from the germline V gene are MNHEY and SMNVEV (reference sequence). V lost 7 bases and J lost 1; bases outside the gene matches: 6. This CDR3 is built from 14 residues. The CDR3 sequence is CASNRGGWNTEAFF. The CDR3, as DNA: TGTGCCAGCAATAGAGGGGGCTGGAACACTGAAGCTTTCTTT.

V gene TRBV4-1 combines with J gene TRBJ1-2; no definite D call. Germline assignment: CDR1 MGHRA and CDR2 YSYEKL. The CDR3 covers 16 residues. Trimming stripped 2 bases from V and 4 bases from J, with 17 bases between. CDR3 in DNA: TGCGCCAGCAGCCAAATGCTTCGGACCTGGGGCTATGGCTACACCTTC. Encoded protein: CASSQMLRTWGYGYTF.

The chain couples TRBV6-5 to TRBJ1-6; 7 positions match TRBD1. In germline, CDR1 is MNHEY, CDR2 SVGAGI. Unmatched junction bases numbered 6, after V lost 5 bases and J lost 5 bases. This CDR3 spans 15 amino acids. This chain's CDR3 is CASSRQGSDNSPLHF. The DNA for the CDR3 is TGTGCCAGCAGTAGACAGGGTTCAGATAATTCACCCCTCCACTTT.

The chain joins TRBV12-3 or TRBV12-4 to TRBJ1-1; D gene ambiguous. Deletions cut 2 bases from V and 4 bases from J, with 8 bases between. This CDR3 has 13 residues. CDR3 in DNA: TGTGCCAGCAGTTTATGGGAGAGCACTGAAGCTTTCTTT. Residues: CASSLWESTEAFF.

The chain links TRBV11-2 to TRBJ2-6; D might be TRBD1 or TRBD2, each matching 6 bases. In germline, CDR1 is SGHAT, CDR2 FQNNGV. With 8 bases removed from V and 0 bases from J, the gap between germline ends came to 14 bases. The CDR3 extends over 16 amino acids. CDR3 DNA: TGTGCCAGCGCCTGGGGGGCAGCCTCTGGGGCCAACGTCCTGACTTTC. It translates to CASAWGAASGANVLTF.

The table lists this clone with a count of one. V and J are TRBV28 and TRBJ2-1; 11 bases line up with TRBD2. The germline V gene has CDR1 MDHEN and CDR2 SYDVKM. J gave up 5 bases and V 2 bases, and 11 bases lay outside the gene matches. The CDR3 is 18 amino acids. CDR3 amino acids: CASSLLPIGTSGDNEQFF. CDR3 DNA sequence: TGTGCCAGCAGTTTACTCCCGATTGGGACTAGCGGAGACAATGAGCAGTTCTTC.